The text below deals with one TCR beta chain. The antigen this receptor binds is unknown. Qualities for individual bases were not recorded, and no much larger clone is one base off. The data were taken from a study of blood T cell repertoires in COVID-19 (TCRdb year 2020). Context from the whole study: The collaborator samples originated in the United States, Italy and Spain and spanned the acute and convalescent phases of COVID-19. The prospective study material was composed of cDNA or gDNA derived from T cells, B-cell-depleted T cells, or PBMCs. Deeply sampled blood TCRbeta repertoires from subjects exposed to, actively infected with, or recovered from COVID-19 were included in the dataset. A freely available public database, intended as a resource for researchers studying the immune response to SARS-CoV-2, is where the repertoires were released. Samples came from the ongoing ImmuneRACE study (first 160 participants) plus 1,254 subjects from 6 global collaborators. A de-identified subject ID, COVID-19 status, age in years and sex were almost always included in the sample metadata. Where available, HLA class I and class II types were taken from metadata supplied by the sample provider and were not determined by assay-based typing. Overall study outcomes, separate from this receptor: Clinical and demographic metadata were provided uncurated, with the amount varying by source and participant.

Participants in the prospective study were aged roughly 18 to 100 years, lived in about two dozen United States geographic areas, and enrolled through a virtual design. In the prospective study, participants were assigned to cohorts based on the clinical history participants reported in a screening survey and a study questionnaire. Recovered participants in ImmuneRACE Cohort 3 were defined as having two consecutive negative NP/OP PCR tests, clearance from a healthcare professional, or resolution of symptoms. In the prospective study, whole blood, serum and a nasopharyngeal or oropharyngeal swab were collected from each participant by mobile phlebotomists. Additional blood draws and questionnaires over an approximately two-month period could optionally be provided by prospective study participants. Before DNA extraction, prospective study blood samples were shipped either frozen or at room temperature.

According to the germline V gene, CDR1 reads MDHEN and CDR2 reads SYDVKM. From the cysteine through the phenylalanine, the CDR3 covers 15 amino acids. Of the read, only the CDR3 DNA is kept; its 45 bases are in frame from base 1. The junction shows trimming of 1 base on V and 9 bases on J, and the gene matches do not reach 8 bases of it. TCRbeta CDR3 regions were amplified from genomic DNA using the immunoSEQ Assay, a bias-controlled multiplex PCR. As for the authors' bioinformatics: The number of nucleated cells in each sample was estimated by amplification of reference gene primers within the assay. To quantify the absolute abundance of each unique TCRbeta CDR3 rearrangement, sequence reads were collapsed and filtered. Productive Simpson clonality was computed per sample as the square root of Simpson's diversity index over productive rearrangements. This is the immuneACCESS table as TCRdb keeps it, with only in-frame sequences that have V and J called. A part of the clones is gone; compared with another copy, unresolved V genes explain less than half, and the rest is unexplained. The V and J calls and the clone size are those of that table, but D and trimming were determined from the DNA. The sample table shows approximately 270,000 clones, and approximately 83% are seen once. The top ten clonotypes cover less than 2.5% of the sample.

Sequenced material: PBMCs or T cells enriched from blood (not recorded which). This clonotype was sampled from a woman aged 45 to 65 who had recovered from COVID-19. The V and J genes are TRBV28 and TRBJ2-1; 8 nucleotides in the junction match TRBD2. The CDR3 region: CASSLFGTSRIEQFF. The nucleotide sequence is TGTGCCAGCAGTTTATTTGGGACTAGTCGGATTGAGCAGTTCTTC.